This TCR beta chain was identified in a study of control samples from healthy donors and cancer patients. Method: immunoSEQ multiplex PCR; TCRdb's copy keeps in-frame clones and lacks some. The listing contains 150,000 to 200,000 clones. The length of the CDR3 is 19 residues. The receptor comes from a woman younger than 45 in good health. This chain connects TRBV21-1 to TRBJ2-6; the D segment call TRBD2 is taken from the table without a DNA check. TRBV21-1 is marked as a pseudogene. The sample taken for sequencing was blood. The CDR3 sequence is CASSKYSGGIPPWANVLTF. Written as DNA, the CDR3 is TGTGCCAGCAGCAAATATAGCGGGGGGATCCCCCCCTGGGCCAACGTCCTGACTTTC.